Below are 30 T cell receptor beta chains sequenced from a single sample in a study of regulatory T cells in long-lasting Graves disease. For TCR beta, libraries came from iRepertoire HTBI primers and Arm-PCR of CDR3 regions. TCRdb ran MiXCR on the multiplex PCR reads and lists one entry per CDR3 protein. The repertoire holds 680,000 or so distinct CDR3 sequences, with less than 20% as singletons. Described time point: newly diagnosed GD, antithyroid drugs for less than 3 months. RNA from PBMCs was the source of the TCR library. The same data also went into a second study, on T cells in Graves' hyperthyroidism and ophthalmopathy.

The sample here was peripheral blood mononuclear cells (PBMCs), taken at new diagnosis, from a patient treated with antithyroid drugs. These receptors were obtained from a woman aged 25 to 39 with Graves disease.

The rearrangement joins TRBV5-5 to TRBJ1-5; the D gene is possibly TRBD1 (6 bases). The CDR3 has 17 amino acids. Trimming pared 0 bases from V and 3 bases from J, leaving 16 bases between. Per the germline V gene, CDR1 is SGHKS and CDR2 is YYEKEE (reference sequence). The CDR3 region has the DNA TGTGCCAGCAGCTTGGAAGTCCGGGGGCACATCAATCAGCCCCAGCATTTT. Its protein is CASSLEVRGHINQPQHF.

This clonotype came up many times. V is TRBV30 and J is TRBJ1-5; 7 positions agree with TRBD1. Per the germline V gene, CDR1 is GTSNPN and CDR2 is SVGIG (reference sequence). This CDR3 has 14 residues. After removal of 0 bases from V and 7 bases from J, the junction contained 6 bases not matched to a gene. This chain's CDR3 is CAWSVRDSGQPQHF. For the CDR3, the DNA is TGTGCCTGGAGTGTACGGGACAGTGGGCAGCCCCAGCATTTT.

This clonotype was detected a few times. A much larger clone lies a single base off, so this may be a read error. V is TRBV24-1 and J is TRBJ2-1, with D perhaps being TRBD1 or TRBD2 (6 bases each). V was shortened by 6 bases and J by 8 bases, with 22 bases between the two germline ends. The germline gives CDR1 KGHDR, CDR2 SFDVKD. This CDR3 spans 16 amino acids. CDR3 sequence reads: CATSSWGALGDHEQFF. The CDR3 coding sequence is TGTGCCACCAGTTCATGGGGGGCCCTTGGGGACCATGAGCAGTTCTTC.

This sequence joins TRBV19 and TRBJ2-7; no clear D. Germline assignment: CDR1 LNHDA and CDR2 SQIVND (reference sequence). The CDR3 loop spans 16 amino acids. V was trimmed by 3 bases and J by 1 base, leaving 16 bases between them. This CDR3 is CASSMTSSHGSYEQYF. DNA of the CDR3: TGTGCCAGTAGTATGACCTCGTCGCACGGTTCCTACGAGCAGTACTTC.

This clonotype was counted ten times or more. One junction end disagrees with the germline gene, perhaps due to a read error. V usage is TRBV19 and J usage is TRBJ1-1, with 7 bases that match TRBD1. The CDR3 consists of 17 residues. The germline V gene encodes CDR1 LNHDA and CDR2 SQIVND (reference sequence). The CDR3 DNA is TGTGCAAGTAGCCCATGGCAGGGGGGGCGAATGAACACTGAAGCTTTCTTT. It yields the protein CASSPWQGGRMNTEAFF.

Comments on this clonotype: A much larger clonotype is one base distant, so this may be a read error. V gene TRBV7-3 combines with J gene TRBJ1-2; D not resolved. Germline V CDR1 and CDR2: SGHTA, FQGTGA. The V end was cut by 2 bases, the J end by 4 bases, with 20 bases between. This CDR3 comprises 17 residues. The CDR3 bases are TGTGCCAGCAGCTTATCCTCATCGGGCAGTCTTATCTATGGCTACACCTTC. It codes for CASSLSSSGSLIYGYTF.

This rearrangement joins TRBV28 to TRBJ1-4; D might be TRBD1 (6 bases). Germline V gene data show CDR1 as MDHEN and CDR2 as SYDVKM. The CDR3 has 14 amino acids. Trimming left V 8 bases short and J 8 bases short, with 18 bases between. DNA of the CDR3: TGTGCCAGCGGCCCCGGCGGGGGCAGGGAAAAACTGTTTTTT. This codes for CASGPGGGREKLFF.

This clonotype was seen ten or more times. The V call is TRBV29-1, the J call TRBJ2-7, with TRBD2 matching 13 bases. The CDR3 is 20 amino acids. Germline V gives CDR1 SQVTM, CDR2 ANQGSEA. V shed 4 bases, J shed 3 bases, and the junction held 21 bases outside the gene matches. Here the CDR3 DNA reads TGCAGCGTTGCCGGACTAGCGGGAGCGGGCCTCGGGGTTAAAAACTACGAGCAGTACTTC. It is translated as CSVAGLAGAGLGVKNYEQYF.

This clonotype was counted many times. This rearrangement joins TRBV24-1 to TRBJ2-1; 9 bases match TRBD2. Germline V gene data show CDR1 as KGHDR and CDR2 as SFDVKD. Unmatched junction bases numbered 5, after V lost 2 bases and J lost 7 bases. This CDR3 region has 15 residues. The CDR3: CATSDSGLAGNEQFF. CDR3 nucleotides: TGTGCCACCAGTGATTCTGGGCTAGCGGGGAATGAGCAGTTCTTC.

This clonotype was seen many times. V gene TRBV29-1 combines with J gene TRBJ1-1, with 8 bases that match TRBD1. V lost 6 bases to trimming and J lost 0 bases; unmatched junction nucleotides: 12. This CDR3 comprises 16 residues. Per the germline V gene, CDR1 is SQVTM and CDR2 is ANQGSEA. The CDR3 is CSVLPGQDYLNTEAFF. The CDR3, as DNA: TGCAGCGTCCTACCGGGACAGGACTACCTGAACACTGAAGCTTTCTTT.

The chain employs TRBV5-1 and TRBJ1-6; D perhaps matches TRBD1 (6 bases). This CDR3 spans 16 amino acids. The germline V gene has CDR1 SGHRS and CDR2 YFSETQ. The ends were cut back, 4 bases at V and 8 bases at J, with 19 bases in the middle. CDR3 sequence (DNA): TGCGCCAGCAGCCTAGGGACAAGGGGCCCCGATTCACCCCTCCACTTT. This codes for CASSLGTRGPDSPLHF.

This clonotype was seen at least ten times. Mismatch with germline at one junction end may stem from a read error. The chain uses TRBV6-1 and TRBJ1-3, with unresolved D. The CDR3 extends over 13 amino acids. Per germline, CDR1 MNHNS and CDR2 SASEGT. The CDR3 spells CASSDAFGDPSFF. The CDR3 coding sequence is TGTGCCAGCAGTGACGCCTTTGGAGACCCGTCATTTTTT.

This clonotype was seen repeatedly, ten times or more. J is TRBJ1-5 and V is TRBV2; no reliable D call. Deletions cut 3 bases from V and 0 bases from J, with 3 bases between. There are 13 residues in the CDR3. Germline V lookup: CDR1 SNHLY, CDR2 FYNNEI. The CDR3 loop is CASSDNSNQPQHF. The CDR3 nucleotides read TGTGCCAGCAGTGACAATAGCAATCAGCCCCAGCATTTT.

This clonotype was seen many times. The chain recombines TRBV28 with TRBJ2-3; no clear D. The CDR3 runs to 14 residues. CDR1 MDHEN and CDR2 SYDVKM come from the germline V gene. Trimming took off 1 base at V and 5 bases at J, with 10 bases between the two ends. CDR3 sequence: CASSLYQAVDTQYF. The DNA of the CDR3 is TGTGCCAGCAGTTTATACCAAGCCGTAGATACGCAGTATTTT.

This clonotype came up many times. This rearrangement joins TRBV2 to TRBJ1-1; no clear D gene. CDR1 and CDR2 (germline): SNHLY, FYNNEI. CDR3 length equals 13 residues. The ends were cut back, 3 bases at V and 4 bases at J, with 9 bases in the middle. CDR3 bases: TGTGCCAGCAGTGACGCTTCTGCCACTGAAGCTTTCTTT. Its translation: CASSDASATEAFF.

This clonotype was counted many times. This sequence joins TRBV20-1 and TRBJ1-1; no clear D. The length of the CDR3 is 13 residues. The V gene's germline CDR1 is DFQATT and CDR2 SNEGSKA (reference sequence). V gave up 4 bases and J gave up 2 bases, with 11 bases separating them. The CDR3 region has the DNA TGCAGTGCTACAAAACCTTTCAACACTGAAGCTTTCTTT. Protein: CSATKPFNTEAFF.

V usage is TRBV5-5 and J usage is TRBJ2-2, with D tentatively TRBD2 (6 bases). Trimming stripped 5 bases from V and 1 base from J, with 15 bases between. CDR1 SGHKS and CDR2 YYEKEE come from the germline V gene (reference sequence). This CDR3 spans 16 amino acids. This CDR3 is CASSQLAVVNTGELFF. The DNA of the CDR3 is TGTGCCAGCAGTCAATTAGCGGTAGTGAACACCGGGGAGCTGTTTTTT.

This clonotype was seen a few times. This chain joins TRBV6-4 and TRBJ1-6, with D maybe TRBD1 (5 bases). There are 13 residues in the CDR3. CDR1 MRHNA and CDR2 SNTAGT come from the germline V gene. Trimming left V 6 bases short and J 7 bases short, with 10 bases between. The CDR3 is CASREGLNSPLHF. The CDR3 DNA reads TGTGCCAGCAGAGAGGGGTTGAATTCACCCCTCCACTTT.

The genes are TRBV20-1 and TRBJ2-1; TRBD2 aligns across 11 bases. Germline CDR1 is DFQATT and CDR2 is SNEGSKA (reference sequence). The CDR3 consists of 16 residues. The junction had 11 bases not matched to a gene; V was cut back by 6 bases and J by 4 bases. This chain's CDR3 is CSAHAKTSGSYNEQFF. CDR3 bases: TGCAGTGCCCACGCCAAAACTAGCGGGAGTTACAATGAGCAGTTCTTC.

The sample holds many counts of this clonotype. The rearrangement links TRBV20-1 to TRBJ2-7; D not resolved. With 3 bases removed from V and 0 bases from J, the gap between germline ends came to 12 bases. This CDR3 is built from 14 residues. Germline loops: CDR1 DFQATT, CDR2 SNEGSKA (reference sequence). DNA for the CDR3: TGCAGTGCTAGTCAACCAGCACCCTCCTACGAGCAGTACTTC. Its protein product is CSASQPAPSYEQYF.

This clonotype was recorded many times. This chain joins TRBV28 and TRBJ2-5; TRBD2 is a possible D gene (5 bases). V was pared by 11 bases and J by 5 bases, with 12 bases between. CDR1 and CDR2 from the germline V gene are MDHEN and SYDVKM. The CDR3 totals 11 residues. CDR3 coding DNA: TGTGCCGCCACGAGGGCGGAGACCCAGTACTTC. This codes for CAATRAETQYF.

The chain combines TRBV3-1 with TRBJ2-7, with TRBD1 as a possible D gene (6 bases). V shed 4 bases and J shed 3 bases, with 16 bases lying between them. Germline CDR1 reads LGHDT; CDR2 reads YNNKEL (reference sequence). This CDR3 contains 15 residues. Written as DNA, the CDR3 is TGTGCCAGCAGCCTAACCGGGACATACAACTACGAGCAGTACTTC. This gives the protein CASSLTGTYNYEQYF.

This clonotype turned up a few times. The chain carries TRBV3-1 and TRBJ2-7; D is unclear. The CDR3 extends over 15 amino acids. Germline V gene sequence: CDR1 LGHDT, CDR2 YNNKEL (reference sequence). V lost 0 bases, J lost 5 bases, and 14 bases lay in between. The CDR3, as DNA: TGTGCCAGCAGCCAAGATTTGGGATTTGCGCACGAGCAGTACTTC. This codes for CASSQDLGFAHEQYF.

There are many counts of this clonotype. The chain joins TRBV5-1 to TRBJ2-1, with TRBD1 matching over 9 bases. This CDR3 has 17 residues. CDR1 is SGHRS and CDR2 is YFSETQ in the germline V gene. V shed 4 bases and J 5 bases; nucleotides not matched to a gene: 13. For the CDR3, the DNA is TGCGCCAGCAGCCGTCCCCTTGGGGACAGGGTTAACAATGAGCAGTTCTTC. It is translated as CASSRPLGDRVNNEQFF.

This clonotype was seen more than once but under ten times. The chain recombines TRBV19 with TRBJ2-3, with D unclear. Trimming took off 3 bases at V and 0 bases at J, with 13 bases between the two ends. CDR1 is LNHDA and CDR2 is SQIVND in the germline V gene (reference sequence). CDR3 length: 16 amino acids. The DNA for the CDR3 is TGTGCCAGTAGTATTTTCCGGCAATCTAGCACAGATACGCAGTATTTT. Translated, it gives CASSIFRQSSTDTQYF.

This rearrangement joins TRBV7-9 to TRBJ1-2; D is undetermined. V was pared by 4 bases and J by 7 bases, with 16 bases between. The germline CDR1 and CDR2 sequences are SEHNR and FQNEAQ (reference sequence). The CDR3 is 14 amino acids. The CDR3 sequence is CASSSDQQAGGYTF. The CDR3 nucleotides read TGTGCCAGCAGCTCGGACCAGCAAGCGGGTGGCTACACCTTC.

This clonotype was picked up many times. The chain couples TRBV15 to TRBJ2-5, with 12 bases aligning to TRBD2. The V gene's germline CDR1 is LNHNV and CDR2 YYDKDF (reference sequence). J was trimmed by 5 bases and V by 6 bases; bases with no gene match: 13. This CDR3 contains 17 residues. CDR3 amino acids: CATRDPGLAGSWETQYF. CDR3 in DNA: TGTGCCACCAGAGACCCCGGACTAGCGGGAAGTTGGGAGACCCAGTACTTC.

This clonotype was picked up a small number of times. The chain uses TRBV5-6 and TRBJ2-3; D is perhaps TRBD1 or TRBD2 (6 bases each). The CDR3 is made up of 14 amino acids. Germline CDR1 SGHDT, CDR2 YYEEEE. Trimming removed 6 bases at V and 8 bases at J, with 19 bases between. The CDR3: CASTPPFGGRTQYF. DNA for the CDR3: TGTGCCAGCACCCCACCCTTTGGGGGGCGTACGCAGTATTTT.

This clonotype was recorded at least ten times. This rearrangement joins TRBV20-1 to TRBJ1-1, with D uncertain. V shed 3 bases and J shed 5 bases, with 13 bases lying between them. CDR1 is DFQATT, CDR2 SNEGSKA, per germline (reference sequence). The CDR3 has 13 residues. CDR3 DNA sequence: TGCAGTGCTAGGGAATTTGGGAGTACTGAAGCTTTCTTT. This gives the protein CSAREFGSTEAFF.

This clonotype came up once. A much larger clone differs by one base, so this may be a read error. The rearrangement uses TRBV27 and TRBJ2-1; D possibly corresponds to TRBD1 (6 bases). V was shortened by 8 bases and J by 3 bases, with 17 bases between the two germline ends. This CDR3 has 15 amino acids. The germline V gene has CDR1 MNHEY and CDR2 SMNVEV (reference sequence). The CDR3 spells CASGGIGGIYNEQFF. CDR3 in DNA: TGTGCCAGCGGAGGAATAGGGGGAATCTACAATGAGCAGTTCTTC.